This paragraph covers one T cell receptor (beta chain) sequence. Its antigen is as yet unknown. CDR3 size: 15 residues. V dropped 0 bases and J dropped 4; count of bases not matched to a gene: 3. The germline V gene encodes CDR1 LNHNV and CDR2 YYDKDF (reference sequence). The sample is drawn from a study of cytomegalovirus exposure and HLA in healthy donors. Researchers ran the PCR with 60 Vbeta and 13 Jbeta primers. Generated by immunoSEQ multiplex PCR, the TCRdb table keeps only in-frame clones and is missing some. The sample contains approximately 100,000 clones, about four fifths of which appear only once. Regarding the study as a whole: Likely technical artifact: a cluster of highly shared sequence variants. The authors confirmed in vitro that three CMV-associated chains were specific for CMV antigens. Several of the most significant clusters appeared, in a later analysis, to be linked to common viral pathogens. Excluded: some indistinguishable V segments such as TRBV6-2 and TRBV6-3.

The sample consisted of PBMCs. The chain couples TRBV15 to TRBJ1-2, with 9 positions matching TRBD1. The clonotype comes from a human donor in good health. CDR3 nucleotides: TGTGCCACCAGCAGAGAACAGGGGGCACTCTATGGCTACACCTTC. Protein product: CATSREQGALYGYTF.